The 15 T cell receptor beta chains listed next were all sequenced from one sample in a study of CDR3 diversity in severe acne (dated by TCRdb to the late 2010s). Preparation of the library involved PCR. Sequenced using an Illumina HiSeq 2000. Through fastp at Q25 and MiXCR, TCRdb rebuilt clones from the public reads, retaining in-frame beta chains. Identical CDR3 proteins give one entry, which carries the most common genes and DNA. In all, the sample holds under 95,000 distinct CDR3 sequences, and about 50% of those were seen once. The top ten constitute about a tenth of the sample. Sequenced: blood. These receptors were obtained from a male donor in good health, serving as a control.

This clonotype was detected only a few times. V and J are TRBV7-6 and TRBJ2-2; unclear D gene. V gave up 2 bases and J gave up 7 bases, with 8 bases separating them. Per germline, CDR1 SGHVS and CDR2 FNYEAQ. The CDR3 length is 13 residues. The DNA for the CDR3 is TGTGCCAGCAGCTTATCGAATGTCGGGGAGCTGTTTTTT. It codes for CASSLSNVGELFF.

This clonotype was observed many times. The V gene is TRBV19, the J gene TRBJ2-6, with 8 positions matching TRBD1. The CDR3 totals 17 residues. CDR1 and CDR2 (germline): LNHDA, SQIVND (reference sequence). V lost 3 bases, J lost 2 bases, and 6 bases stayed unmatched. This CDR3 is CASSIPGQGPGANVLTF. DNA for the CDR3: TGTGCCAGTAGTATCCCCGGACAGGGCCCTGGGGCCAACGTCCTGACTTTC.

CDR3 amino acids: CASGYQETQYF. The CDR3 DNA is TGTGCTAGCGGGTACCAAGAGACCCAGTACTTC. V is TRBV7-7 and J is TRBJ2-5, with 7 bases aligning to TRBD2. The V gene's germline CDR1 is SSHAT and CDR2 FNYEAQ (reference sequence). The CDR3 spans 11 residues.

This clonotype was counted between two and nine times. This sequence joins TRBV19 and TRBJ1-1; D gene ambiguous. Per the germline V gene, CDR1 is LNHDA and CDR2 is SQIVND (reference sequence). V was trimmed by 6 bases and J by 0 bases, leaving 8 bases between them. This CDR3 has 13 residues. The DNA of the CDR3 is TGTGCCAGTAGAGACGGTATGAACACTGAAGCTTTCTTT. It is translated as CASRDGMNTEAFF.

This clonotype was seen only a few times. V is TRBV20-1 and J is TRBJ1-2; TRBD1 is a possible D gene (5 bases). The CDR3 has 12 residues. With 3 bases removed from V and 2 bases from J, the gap between germline ends came to 7 bases. The germline gives CDR1 DFQATT, CDR2 SNEGSKA (reference sequence). CDR3 nucleotide sequence: TGCAGTGCTAGTCGGGGGAACTATGGCTACACCTTC. It yields the protein CSASRGNYGYTF.

The J gene is TRBJ2-6, the V gene TRBV6-5; D is unclear. From germline, CDR1 is MNHEY and CDR2 SVGAGI. The CDR3 totals 16 residues. Between the trimmed V and J ends, which lost 6 bases and 0 bases, there was a span of 12 bases. In DNA, the CDR3 is TGTGCCAGCAGCACTGTCGCAACCTCTGGGGCCAACGTCCTGACTTTC. Its translation is CASSTVATSGANVLTF.

This clonotype was seen a handful of times. This chain connects TRBV11-2 to TRBJ2-3; the D gene is possibly TRBD2 (5 bases). Trimming took 0 bases from V and 8 from J, leaving 15 bases between them. CDR1 is SGHAT, CDR2 FQNNGV, per germline. The CDR3 totals 15 residues. The CDR3 nucleotides are TGTGCCAGCAGCTTAGATTCCCCACTAGTGGGTACGCAGTATTTT. This sequence encodes CASSLDSPLVGTQYF. Filled out from reference TRBV11-2 and TRBJ2-3, the complete variable domain reads EAGVAQSPRYKIIEKRQSVAFWCNPISGHATLYWYQQILGQGPKLLIQFQNNGVVDDSQLPKDRFSAERLKGVDSTLKIQPAKLEDSAVYLCASSLDSPLVGTQYFGPGTRLTVL.

The rearrangement links TRBV19 to TRBJ1-6; D unclear. The V and J ends lost 3 bases and 10 bases respectively, with 16 bases between them. In germline, CDR1 is LNHDA, CDR2 SQIVND (reference sequence). The CDR3 has 15 residues. This CDR3 is CASSIMAGNGSPLHF. DNA of the CDR3: TGTGCCAGTAGTATCATGGCGGGGAACGGATCACCCCTCCACTTT.

A word on this clonotype: Because it lacks the conserved phenylalanine or tryptophan at the end, this CDR3 is likely a read error. The DNA is left out, because the CDR3 cannot be placed on it with certainty; the CDR3 is given as TCRdb lists it. The chain uses TRBV3-1 and TRBJ2-6; TRBD2 is the table's D call, not checked against the DNA. The CDR3 sequence runs 10 residues, both termini included. CDR1 and CDR2 (germline): LGHDT, YNNKEL (reference sequence). The chain's CDR3 is CASSPTRSDT.

V and J are TRBV10-2 and TRBJ2-7; TRBD1 aligns across 8 bases. Germline loops: CDR1 WSHSY, CDR2 SAAADI. With V trimmed by 7 bases and J by 3 bases, 5 bases remained unmatched. The CDR3 loop spans 13 amino acids. DNA of the CDR3: TGCGCCAGCAAAATAGGACAGGGCTACGAGCAGTACTTC. Translated: CASKIGQGYEQYF.

This sequence joins TRBV3-1 and TRBJ2-7; 10 bases are shared with TRBD2. The CDR3 spans 14 residues. V lost 5 bases to trimming and J lost 5 bases; unmatched junction nucleotides: 6. The germline gives CDR1 LGHDT, CDR2 YNNKEL (reference sequence). This CDR3 reads CASSLSGRVDEQYF. The CDR3 coding sequence is TGTGCCAGCAGCTTGAGCGGGAGGGTTGACGAGCAGTACTTC.

The chain uses TRBV7-9 and TRBJ1-2; the D gene is possibly TRBD1 (5 bases). CDR3 length equals 16 residues. Between the trimmed V and J ends, which lost 5 bases and 5 bases, there was a span of 21 bases. Germline V gene sequence: CDR1 SEHNR, CDR2 FQNEAQ (reference sequence). CDR3: CASSLRAGPGTYGYTF. DNA of the CDR3: TGTGCCAGCAGCCTCAGAGCGGGACCGGGGACGTATGGCTACACCTTC.

V usage is TRBV5-1 and J usage is TRBJ2-7; D is uncertain. The germline V gene has CDR1 SGHRS and CDR2 YFSETQ. Trimming pared 0 bases from V and 2 bases from J, leaving 9 bases between. The CDR3 contains 14 residues. In DNA form, the CDR3 reads TGCGCCAGCAGCTTGGTTGGGTTAACCTACGAGCAGTACTTC. Encoded protein: CASSLVGLTYEQYF.

Comments on this clonotype: It is likely a read error, because the conserved phenylalanine at the end of the CDR3 is missing. The CDR3 is CATSDKRLAATGELFL. The CDR3 nucleotides are TGTGCCACCAGTGATAAGAGGCTAGCCGCCACCGGGGAGCTGTTTTTA. The chain combines TRBV24-1 with TRBJ2-2; tentative D call: TRBD2 (5 bases). The CDR3 consists of 16 residues. Germline V gene lookup returns CDR1 KGHDR and CDR2 SFDVKD. The germline V and J ends were trimmed by 3 bases and 4 bases, with 14 bases remaining between them.

The chain carries TRBV7-9 and TRBJ2-3; TRBD2 aligns across 12 bases. CDR1 and CDR2 (germline): SEHNR, FQNEAQ (reference sequence). The junction had 5 bases not matched to a gene; V was cut back by 1 base and J by 3 bases. The CDR3 covers 17 residues. The CDR3, as DNA: TGTGCCAGCAGCTTAGGGACTAGCGGGATGATGACAGATACGCAGTATTTT. This encodes CASSLGTSGMMTDTQYF. Combining the CDR3 with reference TRBV7-9 and TRBJ2-3 gives the whole variable domain DTGVSQNPRHKITKRGQNVTFRCDPISEHNRLYWYRQTLGQGPEFLTYFQNEAQLEKSRLLSDRFSAERPKGSFSTLEIQRTEQGDSAMYLCASSLGTSGMMTDTQYFGPGTRLTVL.